There are a few counts of the clone carrying this T cell receptor beta chain. The assay was immunoSEQ multiplex PCR, and TCRdb's table has in-frame clones only and misses some. The sample has 150,000 to 250,000 clones, around 90% seen once. The sample belongs to a study of blood T cell repertoires in COVID-19. This CDR3 spans 14 amino acids. Germline CDR1 MNHEY, CDR2 SMNVEV (reference sequence). Trimming took off 5 bases at V and 6 bases at J, with 16 bases between the two ends. Material: PBMCs or T cells enriched from blood (not recorded which). The sequence was obtained from a woman aged 25 to 45 who had recovered from COVID-19. V gene TRBV27 combines with J gene TRBJ1-2, with TRBD1 as a possible D gene (5 bases). This CDR3 is CASSPRQYRDGYTF. The CDR3 DNA is TGTGCCAGCAGTCCGAGACAGTACCGGGATGGCTACACCTTC.